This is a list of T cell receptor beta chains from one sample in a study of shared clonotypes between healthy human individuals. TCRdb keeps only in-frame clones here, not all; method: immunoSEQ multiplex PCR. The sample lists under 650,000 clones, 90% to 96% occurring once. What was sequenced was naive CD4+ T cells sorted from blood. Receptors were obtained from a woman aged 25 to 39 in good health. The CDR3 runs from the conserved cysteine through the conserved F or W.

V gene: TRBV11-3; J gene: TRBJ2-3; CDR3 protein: CASSTGTSGNSADTQYF
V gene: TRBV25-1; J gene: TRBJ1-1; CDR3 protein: CASSGVNTEAFF
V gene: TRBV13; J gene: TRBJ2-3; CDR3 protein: CASSLGVAGVRTDTQYF
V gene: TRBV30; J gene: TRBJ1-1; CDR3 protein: CAWSAQLVTEAFF
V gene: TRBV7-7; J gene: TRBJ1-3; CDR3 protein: CASSPLDRGRNTIYF
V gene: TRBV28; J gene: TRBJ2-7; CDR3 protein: CASGHTSYEQYF
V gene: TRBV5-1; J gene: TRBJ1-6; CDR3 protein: CASSLGHTGQGASLHF
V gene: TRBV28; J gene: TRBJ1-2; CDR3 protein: CASSLSPRQGNYGYTF
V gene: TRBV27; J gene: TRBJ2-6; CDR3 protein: CASSPYVRPGANVLTF
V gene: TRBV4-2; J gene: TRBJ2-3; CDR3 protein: CASSQVKGIDTQYF
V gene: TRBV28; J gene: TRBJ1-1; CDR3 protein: CASSFGEKAFF
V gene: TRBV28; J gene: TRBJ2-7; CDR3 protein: CASSSPRAASGSSYEQYF
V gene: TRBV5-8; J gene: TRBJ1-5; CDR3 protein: CASSYERNQPQHF
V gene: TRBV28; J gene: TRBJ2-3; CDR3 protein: CASSKSTDTQYF
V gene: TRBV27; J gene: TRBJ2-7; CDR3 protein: CASSLSASGIPYEQYF
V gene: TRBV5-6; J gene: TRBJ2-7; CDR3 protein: CASLIRNRVYEQYF
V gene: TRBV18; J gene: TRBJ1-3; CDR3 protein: CASSPPGQIRAGNTIYF
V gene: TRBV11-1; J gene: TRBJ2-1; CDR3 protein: CASNVGQGISYNEQFF
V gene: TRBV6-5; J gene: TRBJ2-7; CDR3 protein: CASSPGTGDYEQYF
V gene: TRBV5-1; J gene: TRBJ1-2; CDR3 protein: CASSLVLNYGYTF
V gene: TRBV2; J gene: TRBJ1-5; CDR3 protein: CASSVDRINQPQHF
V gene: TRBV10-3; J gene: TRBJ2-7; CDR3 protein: CASSPPGLAVPYEQYF
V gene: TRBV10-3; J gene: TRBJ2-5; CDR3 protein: CAISESKWVQETQYF
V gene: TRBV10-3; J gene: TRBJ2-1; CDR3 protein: CAISDQGGYNEQFF
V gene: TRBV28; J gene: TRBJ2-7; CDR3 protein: CASSGLAGVPYEQYF
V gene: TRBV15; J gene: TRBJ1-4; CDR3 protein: CATSRDWATNEKLFF
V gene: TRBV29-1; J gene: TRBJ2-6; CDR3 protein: CSVGPSGANVLTF